This record concerns one T cell receptor (beta chain) sequence. The sample holds many counts of this clone. Its cognate antigen has yet to be identified. No much larger clone exists at a distance of one base, and base qualities are not known. No treatment had been received by any patient before thyroid surgery. Using T-cell receptor beta sequencing, the study looked back at clinical samples from patients collected from the early 2010s to the late 2010s. V and J lose 4 bases and 3 bases, and a span of 7 bases separates them. CDR1 and CDR2 are drawn from the germline V gene (reference sequence): PRHDT, FYEKMQ. The CDR3 runs 13 residues from the cysteine to the phenylalanine. The sequence is cut down to CDR3 DNA, 39 bases in frame from base 1. The library relied on PCR. Sequencing took place on an Illumina HiSeq 4000. High-throughput sequencing was used to profile the TCR beta-chain CDR3 region of every patient. The published analysis was carried out like this. CDR3 differences across clinicopathological groups were used to build a classifier for discriminating distant-metastatic papillary thyroid cancer patients. To measure repertoire diversity the researchers used the Shannon index, while the Morisita-Horn index served to gauge how similar the tumor and blood repertoires were. TCRdb's own reprocessing of the public reads used fastp at Q25 and MiXCR and kept productive beta chains. TCRdb's processing, not the authors', yielded these V and J calls. This sample is represented by roughly 58,000 clones; less than 5% of them were singletons. The leading ten clones occupy around 20% of the sample.

These data originate in a study of metastatic and nonmetastatic thyroid tumors (dated by TCRdb to the early 2020s). Broadly, across the study: For patients with malignant and with benign thyroid disease, the researchers compared repertoires between peripheral blood samples and tumor or nodule tissue samples. Summary of the overall study and its limitations: In both blood and tumor samples, malignant tumors were reported to have significantly higher TCR beta diversity than benign nodules.

The chain links TRBV13 with TRBJ2-1; the best D guess is TRBD2, with 5 bases matching. The source of this sequence is a female donor with papillary thyroid cancer or a benign thyroid nodule (not recorded which). Some clones in this sample may be carry-over from other donors' samples. Sequenced: blood. The CDR3 is CASSSRDYNEQFF. The DNA reads TGTGCCAGCAGCTCCCGGGACTACAATGAGCAGTTCTTC.